This T cell receptor (beta chain) was sequenced for a study of T cell responses to AZD1222 COVID-19 vaccine. Overall study: It was second doses at about 4 or about 12 weeks that were pooled. The study, taken as a whole, reports: Donors were chiefly white British, with a greater number of females, and clonal diversity was perhaps underestimated. At 160-218 and 743-854, vaccine-associated CD4 TCRs were dominant, and they spanned spike.

TCRdb keeps only in-frame clones here, not all; method: immunoSEQ multiplex PCR. The table lists 100,000 to 150,000 clones, 80% to 90% of them singletons. Details on this clone: Its antigen is unidentified.

The CDR3 runs 14 residues. The ends were cut back, 4 bases at V and 1 base at J, with 12 bases in the middle. CDR1 is SGHRS, CDR2 YFSETQ, per germline. The starting material was peripheral blood, obtained on day 0 of AZD1222 vaccination. The chain has TRBV5-1 and TRBJ2-7, with a possible D match to TRBD2 (6 bases). The clonotype comes from an adult in good health. CDR3 in amino acids: CASSGGDGSYEQYF. The CDR3 nucleotides read TGCGCCAGCAGCGGCGGGGACGGATCCTACGAGCAGTACTTC.